The 28 T cell receptor beta chains below all came from one sample that was sequenced in a study of low-dose radiotherapy and immunotherapy resistance in tumors. cDNA synthesis used a TRAV/TRBV-specific primer set for both chains. TCRs underwent roughly 19 PCR cycles of amplification with a constant-region primer and V-primer adapter. Via MiXCR, TCRdb re-called the reads, giving one row per CDR3 protein. Here the sample spans nearly 95,000 distinct CDR3 sequences, more than 8% being singletons. The time point: before trial treatment. The starting material was PBMCs, obtained before treatment. The source of these receptors is a male donor with prostate cancer.

This clonotype showed up many times. V and J are TRBV14 and TRBJ2-7; D possibly matches TRBD1 or TRBD2 (5 bases each). The CDR3 spans 16 residues. Germline assignment: CDR1 SGHDN and CDR2 FVKESK. Trimming shortened V by 4 bases and J by 2 bases, and 18 bases separated the two germline ends. In nucleotides, the CDR3 is TGTGCCAGCAGCCCCTTAGAGGGGCGGGTCACCTACGAGCAGTACTTC. It encodes CASSPLEGRVTYEQYF.

This clonotype showed up many times. The chain uses TRBV6-2 or TRBV6-3 and TRBJ2-7; 7 bases are shared with TRBD1. From germline, CDR1 is MNHEY and CDR2 SVGEGT. This CDR3 is 15 amino acids long. After removal of 7 bases from V and 0 bases from J, the junction contained 9 bases not matched to a gene. CDR3 sequence: CASTFRTGFSYEQYF. The CDR3 DNA is TGTGCCAGCACCTTCCGGACAGGCTTCTCCTACGAGCAGTACTTC.

This clonotype appeared many times. CDR3 DNA: TGCAGCGTTAGTGCGGGGGCCTACGAGCAGTACTTC. The encoded protein is CSVSAGAYEQYF. This rearrangement joins TRBV29-1 to TRBJ2-7; 7 bases are a match to TRBD2. The J segment lost 2 bases and the V segment lost 5 bases, leaving 3 bases of the junction unmatched. Germline V CDR1 and CDR2: SQVTM, ANQGSEA. CDR3 size: 12 residues.

The chain combines TRBV6-6 with TRBJ2-7; 11 bases match TRBD2. This CDR3 has 17 amino acids. Germline loops: CDR1 MNHNY, CDR2 SVGAGI (reference sequence). The V segment lost 5 bases and the J segment 3 bases; nucleotides outside the gene matches: 12. The CDR3 region is CASSHEGLAGALYEQYF. In DNA, the CDR3 is TGTGCCAGCAGTCATGAAGGACTAGCGGGTGCCCTCTACGAGCAGTACTTC.

This clonotype was counted between two and nine times. The rearrangement uses TRBV20-1 and TRBJ1-2, with D uncertain. Germline CDR1 and CDR2: DFQATT and SNEGSKA (reference sequence). Trimming pared 1 base from V and 4 bases from J, leaving 13 bases between. The CDR3 contains 14 residues. The CDR3 is CSARAANGLYGYTF. The CDR3 coding sequence is TGCAGTGCTAGAGCCGCTAATGGTCTCTATGGCTACACCTTC.

This clonotype was seen repeatedly, ten times or more. The chain has TRBV6-2 or TRBV6-3 and TRBJ2-3, with 13 bases identical to TRBD2. This CDR3 spans 15 amino acids. Trimming cost V 7 bases and J 7 bases; bases outside gene matches: 8. Per germline, CDR1 MNHEY and CDR2 SVGEGT. The CDR3 region has the DNA TGTGCCAGCACCGGACCGGGACTAGCGGGATATACGCAGTATTTT. It yields the protein CASTGPGLAGYTQYF.

As regards this clonotype: A read error likely explains this, since a far larger clone differs by one base. The V call is TRBV10-3, the J call TRBJ2-7; D gene ambiguous. The V gene lost 6 bases and the J gene lost 7 bases, with 19 bases spanning the gap. CDR3 length equals 14 residues. CDR1 ENHRY and CDR2 SYGVKD come from the germline V gene. CDR3 amino acids: CAIRWSEIDNEQYF. The CDR3 DNA sequence: TGTGCCATCAGGTGGTCGGAAATCGACAATGAGCAGTACTTC.

This clonotype was seen repeatedly, ten times or more. The chain carries TRBV5-6 and TRBJ1-3, with 7 bases matching TRBD1. The J segment lost 4 bases and the V segment lost 2 bases, leaving 6 bases of the junction unmatched. Germline-derived CDR1 and CDR2 are SGHDT and YYEEEE. The CDR3 sequence is 15 residues long. The CDR3 nucleotides are TGTGCCAGCAGCTTCAACAGGGGACCCGGAAACACCATATATTTT. It encodes CASSFNRGPGNTIYF.

Points on this clonotype: A single base is all that separates this from a far larger clone, so a read error is likely. This sequence joins TRBV13 and TRBJ2-1; D is ambiguous. This CDR3 has 12 amino acids. Germline V CDR1 and CDR2: PRHDT, FYEKMQ (reference sequence). V lost 5 bases to trimming and J lost 6 bases, with 8 bases between them. CDR3: CASSPLPNEQFF. The DNA for the CDR3 is TGTGCCAGCAGCCCACTCCCCAATGAGCAGTTCTTC. The whole variable domain, remainder taken from reference TRBV13 and TRBJ2-1, is AAGVIQSPRHLIKEKRETATLKCYPIPRHDTVYWYQQGPGQDPQFLISFYEKMQSDKGSIPDRFSAQQFSDYHSELNMSSLELGDSALYFCASSPLPNEQFFGPGTRLTVL.

This clonotype was picked up many times. This chain links TRBV6-6 with TRBJ1-4; 10 bases agree with TRBD1. The CDR3 length is 15 residues. Germline-derived CDR1 and CDR2 are MNHNY and SVGAGI (reference sequence). J lost 3 bases, V lost 9 bases, and 7 bases had no gene match. The CDR3 DNA reads as TGTGCCAGTTTGGGACAGGGGCGAGCTAATGAAAAACTGTTTTTT. Its translation is CASLGQGRANEKLFF.

This clonotype has at least ten counts. The V gene is TRBV4-1, the J gene TRBJ2-1; TRBD2 matches at 9 bases. Losses at the gene ends were 1 base for V and 8 bases for J; bases not matched to a gene: 12. Germline CDR1 MGHRA, CDR2 YSYEKL. The CDR3 runs 17 residues. The CDR3 coding sequence is TGCGCCAGCAGCCAAGCCAAGTGGAGCGGGAGGAGAGATGAGCAGTTCTTC. Translation: CASSQAKWSGRRDEQFF.

This clonotype was counted at least ten times. CDR3 coding DNA: TGTGCCAGCAGTTACTTGCTCAGCGGAGGCCCCCGAGAGACCCAGTACTTC. The encoded protein is CASSYLLSGGPRETQYF. The rearrangement uses TRBV6-2 or TRBV6-3 and TRBJ2-5; D might be TRBD2 (5 bases). Germline V lookup: CDR1 MNHEY, CDR2 SVGEGT. V gave up 1 base and J gave up 4 bases, with 19 bases separating them. This CDR3 has 17 amino acids.

This clonotype came up many times. Its ends do not fully match the called genes, so a read error is possible. The V and J genes are TRBV18 and TRBJ2-6; TRBD2 matches at 8 bases. Germline CDR1 KGHSH, CDR2 LQKENI. CDR3 size: 19 residues. The CDR3 reads CASSPLSTSEISGSNVLTF. CDR3 DNA sequence: TGTGCCAGCTCACCACTTTCGACTAGCGAGATCTCTGGGTCCAACGTCCTGACTTTC.

This clonotype was seen ten or more times. CDR3 in amino acids: CASSFRDRSTDTQYF. The CDR3 region has the DNA TGTGCCAGCAGCTTCCGGGACAGGTCGACAGATACGCAGTATTTT. The V call is TRBV7-2, the J call TRBJ2-3; 8 nucleotides align to TRBD1. Germline V CDR1 and CDR2: SGHTA, FQGNSA. V shed 3 bases and J 3 bases; nucleotides not matched to a gene: 5. CDR3 length: 15 residues.

This clonotype has a count of ten or more. The chain joins TRBV3-1 to TRBJ1-2, with 9 bases fitting TRBD1. Germline CDR1 and CDR2: LGHDT and YNNKEL (reference sequence). The CDR3 runs to 17 residues. The trim removed 4 bases at V and 8 bases at J, leaving 17 bases unmatched. CDR3 in DNA: TGTGCCAGCAGCCTGGGACAGGGATCATCCTCGTTGAAGGGCTACACCTTC. It codes for CASSLGQGSSSLKGYTF.

The V and J genes are TRBV5-1 and TRBJ2-7; 8 nucleotides match TRBD1. The germline CDR1 and CDR2 sequences are SGHRS and YFSETQ. The CDR3 loop spans 13 amino acids. Trimming cost V 3 bases and J 3 bases; bases outside gene matches: 2. The CDR3 sequence: CASSSGTGYEQYF. The DNA of the CDR3 is TGCGCCAGCAGCTCCGGGACAGGCTACGAGCAGTACTTC. Based on the CDR3 plus reference TRBV5-1 and TRBJ2-7, the full variable domain is KAGVTQTPRYLIKTRGQQVTLSCSPISGHRSVSWYQQTPGQGLQFLFEYFSETQRNKGNFPGRFSGRQFSNSRSEMNVSTLELGDSALYLCASSSGTGYEQYFGPGTRLTVT.

This clonotype was observed at least ten times. This chain links TRBV4-1 with TRBJ2-4; the D gene is possibly TRBD2 (6 bases). Trimming took 4 bases from V and 6 from J, leaving 13 bases between them. The CDR3 runs 14 residues. CDR1 and CDR2 from the germline V gene are MGHRA and YSYEKL. CDR3 DNA: TGCGCCAGCAGCCTTGGGACCGGGGGAAACATTCAGTACTTC. This sequence encodes CASSLGTGGNIQYF.

This clonotype was seen repeatedly, ten times or more. V gene TRBV6-6 combines with J gene TRBJ2-7; TRBD1 agrees at 7 bases. The V segment lost 6 bases and the J segment 3 bases; nucleotides outside the gene matches: 11. The CDR3 has 15 residues. Germline CDR1 reads MNHNY; CDR2 reads SVGAGI (reference sequence). CDR3: CASRGGQEQGYEQYF. The CDR3 nucleotides read TGTGCCAGCAGGGGCGGACAGGAGCAGGGCTACGAGCAGTACTTC.

This clonotype has at least ten counts. The chain carries TRBV4-1 and TRBJ1-1; D gene unclear. CDR1 and CDR2 (germline): MGHRA, YSYEKL. This CDR3 is 17 amino acids long. Trimming left V 1 base short and J 0 bases short, with 15 bases between. The CDR3 loop reads CASSQGPGLGMNTEAFF. The CDR3 bases are TGCGCCAGCAGCCAAGGGCCTGGTCTGGGTATGAACACTGAAGCTTTCTTT.

This clonotype was observed at least ten times. This chain connects TRBV29-1 to TRBJ2-5, with 9 bases aligning to TRBD1. CDR1 SQVTM and CDR2 ANQGSEA come from the germline V gene. V lost 4 bases and J lost 8; bases outside the gene matches: 2. The CDR3 contains 11 residues. In nucleotides, the CDR3 is TGCAGCGTTGGGGGACAGGGAACCCAGTACTTC. It codes for CSVGGQGTQYF.

As for this clonotype: A read error is likely here: a far larger clone is one base away. The genes are TRBV5-1 and TRBJ2-7, with D possibly TRBD2 on 6 matching bases. There are 15 residues in the CDR3. CDR1 is SGHRS, CDR2 YFSETQ, per germline. The V and J ends lost 4 bases and 7 bases respectively, with 21 bases between them. CDR3 DNA sequence: TGCGCCAGCAGCCATTCCGGACTAATCGACAATGAGCAGTACTTC. Translated: CASSHSGLIDNEQYF.

On this clonotype: A single base is all that separates this from a far larger clone, so a read error is likely. This rearrangement joins TRBV5-4 to TRBJ2-1; TRBD2 matches 14 bases. The CDR3 runs to 15 residues. Trimming took 4 bases from V and 10 from J; bases not matched to a gene: 7. Germline CDR1 SGHNT, CDR2 YYREEE (reference sequence). The CDR3 DNA reads TGTGCCAGCAGCCCCGGGACTAGCGGGAGCTACGAGCAGTTCTTC. Protein product: CASSPGTSGSYEQFF.

This clonotype was seen only once. No DNA is shown, since the ends of the CDR3 on it are uncertain; the CDR3 is the one TCRdb lists. The V and J genes are TRBV7-2 and TRBJ2-2; the table assigns TRBD1, which was not confirmed against the DNA. Germline CDR1 reads SGHTA; CDR2 reads FQGNSA. The CDR3 spans 17 residues, counting both ends. The CDR3 spells CASSLARAPSGELFFFF.

This clonotype was recorded at least ten times. V usage is TRBV5-4 and J usage is TRBJ2-6; D not certain. This CDR3 spans 18 amino acids. Trimming took off 4 bases at V and 1 base at J, with 18 bases between the two ends. CDR1 is SGHNT and CDR2 is YYREEE in the germline V gene (reference sequence). CDR3 nucleotide sequence: TGTGCCAGCAGCCGAGGACCCCTTTACGGATCTGGGGCCAACGTCCTGACTTTC. Translated: CASSRGPLYGSGANVLTF.

This clonotype was observed many times. The gene calls are TRBV28 and TRBJ1-2; 8 nucleotides agree with TRBD1. This CDR3 is built from 13 residues. Looked up from germline, CDR1 is MDHEN and CDR2 is SYDVKM. J lost 9 bases, V lost 4 bases, and 7 bases had no gene match. CDR3 coding DNA: TGTGCCAGCAGTTACAGGGGGGCGGGGAGCTACACCTTC. Encoded protein: CASSYRGAGSYTF.

This clonotype came up many times. The V gene is TRBV10-3, the J gene TRBJ1-1, with D perhaps matching TRBD1 (6 bases). CDR3 length: 12 residues. Germline CDR1 ENHRY, CDR2 SYGVKD. V lost 9 bases and J 7 bases, leaving 15 bases between the germline ends. CDR3 sequence: CAIRGGRGEAFF. The CDR3, as DNA: TGTGCCATTCGTGGGGGGCGCGGTGAAGCTTTCTTT.

This clonotype showed up many times. The rearrangement links TRBV9 to TRBJ1-1; D may be TRBD1 (6 bases). The V end was cut by 3 bases, the J end by 1 base, with 13 bases between. Germline assignment: CDR1 SGDLS and CDR2 YYNGEE. This CDR3 has 15 residues. The CDR3 sequence: CASSALQGGNTEAFF. CDR3 sequence (DNA): TGTGCCAGCAGCGCCTTACAGGGAGGGAACACTGAAGCTTTCTTT.

This clonotype was found many times. V is TRBV3-1 and J is TRBJ2-1; D gene uncertain. CDR1 and CDR2 from the germline V gene are LGHDT and YNNKEL (reference sequence). The ends were cut back, 2 bases at V and 8 bases at J, with 19 bases in the middle. This CDR3 region has 16 residues. The DNA of the CDR3 is TGTGCCAGCAGCCAATTAGGCTCCGGGCTGGTCCATGAGCAGTTCTTC. This sequence encodes CASSQLGSGLVHEQFF.